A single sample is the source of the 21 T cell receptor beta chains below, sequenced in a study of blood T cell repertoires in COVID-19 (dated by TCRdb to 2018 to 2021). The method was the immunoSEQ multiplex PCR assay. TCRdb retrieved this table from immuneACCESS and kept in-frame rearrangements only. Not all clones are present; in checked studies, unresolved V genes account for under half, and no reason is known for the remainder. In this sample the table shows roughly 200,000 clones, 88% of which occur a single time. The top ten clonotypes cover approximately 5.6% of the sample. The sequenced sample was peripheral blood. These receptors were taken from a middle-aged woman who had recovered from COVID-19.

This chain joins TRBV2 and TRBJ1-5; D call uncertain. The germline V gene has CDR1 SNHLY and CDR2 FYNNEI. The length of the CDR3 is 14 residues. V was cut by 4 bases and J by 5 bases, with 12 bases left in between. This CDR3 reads CASSVSSRHQPQHF. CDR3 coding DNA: TGTGCCAGCAGTGTAAGTAGCCGACATCAGCCCCAGCATTTT.

Here the CDR3 DNA reads TGCAGCGTTGAAGAGACAGGTGCAACTAATGAAAAACTGTTTTTT. This gives the protein CSVEETGATNEKLFF. The V call is TRBV29-1, the J call TRBJ1-4; the D gene is possibly TRBD1 (6 bases). Trimming cost V 0 bases and J 0 bases, with 8 bases left between them. The CDR3 loop spans 15 amino acids. Germline assignment: CDR1 SQVTM and CDR2 ANQGSEA.

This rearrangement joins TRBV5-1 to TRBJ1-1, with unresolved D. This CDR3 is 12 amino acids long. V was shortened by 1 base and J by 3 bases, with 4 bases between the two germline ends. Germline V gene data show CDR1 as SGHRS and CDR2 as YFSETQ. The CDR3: CASSLRDTEAFF. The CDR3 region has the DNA TGCGCCAGCAGCTTGCGTGACACTGAAGCTTTCTTT.

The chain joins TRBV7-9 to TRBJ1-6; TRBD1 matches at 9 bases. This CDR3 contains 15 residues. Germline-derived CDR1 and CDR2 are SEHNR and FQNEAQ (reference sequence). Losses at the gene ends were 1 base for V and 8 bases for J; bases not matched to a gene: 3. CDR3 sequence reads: CASSLGTGDYSPLHF. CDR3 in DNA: TGTGCCAGCAGCTTAGGGACAGGGGATTATTCACCCCTCCACTTT.

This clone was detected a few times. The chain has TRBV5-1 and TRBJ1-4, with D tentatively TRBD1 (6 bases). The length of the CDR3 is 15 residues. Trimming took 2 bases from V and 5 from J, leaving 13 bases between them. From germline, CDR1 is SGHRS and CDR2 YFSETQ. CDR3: CASSFFGTRNEKLFF. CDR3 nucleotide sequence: TGCGCCAGCAGCTTTTTCGGGACACGCAATGAAAAACTGTTTTTT.

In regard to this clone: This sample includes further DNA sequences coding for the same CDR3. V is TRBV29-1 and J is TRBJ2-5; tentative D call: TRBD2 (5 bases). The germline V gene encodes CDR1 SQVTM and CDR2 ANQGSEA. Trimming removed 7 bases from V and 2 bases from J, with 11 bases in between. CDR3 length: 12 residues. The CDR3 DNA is TGCAGCGGGGAAAGAGGGCAAGAGACCCAGTACTTC. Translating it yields CSGERGQETQYF.

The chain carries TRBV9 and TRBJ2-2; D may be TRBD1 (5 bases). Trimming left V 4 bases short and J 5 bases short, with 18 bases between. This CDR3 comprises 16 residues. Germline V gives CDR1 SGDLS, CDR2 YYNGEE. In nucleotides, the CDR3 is TGTGCCAGCAGCACCACCCCGACAGTCTTAACCGGGGAGCTGTTTTTT. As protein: CASSTTPTVLTGELFF.

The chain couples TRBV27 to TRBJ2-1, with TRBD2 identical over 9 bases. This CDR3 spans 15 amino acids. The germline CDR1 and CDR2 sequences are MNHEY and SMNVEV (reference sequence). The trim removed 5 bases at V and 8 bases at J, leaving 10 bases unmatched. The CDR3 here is CASSQNPGLAHEQFF. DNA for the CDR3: TGTGCCAGCAGTCAGAATCCGGGACTAGCTCATGAGCAGTTCTTC.

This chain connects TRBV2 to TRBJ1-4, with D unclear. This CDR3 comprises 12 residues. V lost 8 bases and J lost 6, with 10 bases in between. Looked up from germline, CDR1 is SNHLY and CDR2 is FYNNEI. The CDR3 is CASLSGYEKLFF. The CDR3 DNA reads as TGTGCCAGCCTATCGGGGTATGAAAAACTGTTTTTT. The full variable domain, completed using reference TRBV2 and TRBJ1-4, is EPEVTQTPSHQVTQMGQEVILRCVPISNHLYFYWYRQILGQKVEFLVSFYNNEISEKSEIFDDQFSVERPDGSNFTLKIRSTKLEDSAMYFCASLSGYEKLFFGSGTQLSVL.

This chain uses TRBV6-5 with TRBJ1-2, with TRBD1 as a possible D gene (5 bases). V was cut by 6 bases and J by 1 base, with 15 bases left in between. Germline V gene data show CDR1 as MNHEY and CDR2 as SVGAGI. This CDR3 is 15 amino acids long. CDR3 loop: CASSGSQGLNYGYTF. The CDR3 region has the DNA TGTGCCAGCAGCGGGAGCCAGGGCCTTAACTATGGCTACACCTTC.

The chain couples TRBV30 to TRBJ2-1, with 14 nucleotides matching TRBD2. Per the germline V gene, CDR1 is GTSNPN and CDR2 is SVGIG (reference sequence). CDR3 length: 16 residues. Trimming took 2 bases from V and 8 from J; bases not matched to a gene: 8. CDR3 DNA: TGTGCCTGGAGTCTGGGACTAGCGGGAGCCATGGATGAGCAGTTCTTC. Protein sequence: CAWSLGLAGAMDEQFF.

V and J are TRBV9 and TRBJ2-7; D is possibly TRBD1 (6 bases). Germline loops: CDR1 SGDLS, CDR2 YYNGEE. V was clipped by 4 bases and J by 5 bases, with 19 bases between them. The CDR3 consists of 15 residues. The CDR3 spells CASSHPTLGADEQYF. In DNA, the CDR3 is TGTGCCAGCAGCCACCCTACCCTGGGGGCCGACGAGCAGTACTTC. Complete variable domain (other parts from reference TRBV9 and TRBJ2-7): DSGVTQTPKHLITATGQRVTLRCSPRSGDLSVYWYQQSLDQGLQFLIQYYNGEERAKGNILERFSAQQFPDLHSELNLSSLELGDSALYFCASSHPTLGADEQYFGPGTRLTVT.

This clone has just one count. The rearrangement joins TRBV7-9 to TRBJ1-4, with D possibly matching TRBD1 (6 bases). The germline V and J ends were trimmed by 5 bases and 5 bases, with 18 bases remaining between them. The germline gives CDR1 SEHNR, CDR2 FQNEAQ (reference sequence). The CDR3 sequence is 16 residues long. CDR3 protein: CASSRTRTEPNEKLFF. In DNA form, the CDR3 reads TGTGCCAGCAGCCGGACTAGGACAGAACCGAATGAAAAACTGTTTTTT. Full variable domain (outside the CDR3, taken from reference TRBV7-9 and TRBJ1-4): DTGVSQNPRHKITKRGQNVTFRCDPISEHNRLYWYRQTLGQGPEFLTYFQNEAQLEKSRLLSDRFSAERPKGSFSTLEIQRTEQGDSAMYLCASSRTRTEPNEKLFFGSGTQLSVL.

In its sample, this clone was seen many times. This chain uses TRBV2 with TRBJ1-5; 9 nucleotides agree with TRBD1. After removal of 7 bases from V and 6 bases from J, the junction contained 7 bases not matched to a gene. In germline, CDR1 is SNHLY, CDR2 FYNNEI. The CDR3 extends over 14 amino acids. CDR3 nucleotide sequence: TGTGCCAGCAACACACAGGGGGCTACTCAGCCCCAGCATTTT. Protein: CASNTQGATQPQHF.

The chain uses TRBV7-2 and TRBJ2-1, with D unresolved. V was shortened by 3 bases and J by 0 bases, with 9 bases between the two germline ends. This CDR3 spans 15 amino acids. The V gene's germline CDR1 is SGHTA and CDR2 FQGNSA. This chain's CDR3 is CASSFGWSSYNEQFF. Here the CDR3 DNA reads TGTGCCAGCAGCTTCGGGTGGAGCTCCTACAATGAGCAGTTCTTC. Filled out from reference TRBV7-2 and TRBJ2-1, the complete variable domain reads GAGVSQSPSNKVTEKGKDVELRCDPISGHTALYWYRQSLGQGLEFLIYFQGNSAPDKSGLPSDRFSAERTGGSVSTLTIQRTQQEDSAVYLCASSFGWSSYNEQFFGPGTRLTVL.

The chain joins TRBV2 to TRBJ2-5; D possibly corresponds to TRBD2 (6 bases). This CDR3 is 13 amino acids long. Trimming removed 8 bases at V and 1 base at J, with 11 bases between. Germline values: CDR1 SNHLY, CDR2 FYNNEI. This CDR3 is CASVRDFQETQYF. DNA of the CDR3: TGTGCCAGCGTACGGGACTTCCAAGAGACCCAGTACTTC.

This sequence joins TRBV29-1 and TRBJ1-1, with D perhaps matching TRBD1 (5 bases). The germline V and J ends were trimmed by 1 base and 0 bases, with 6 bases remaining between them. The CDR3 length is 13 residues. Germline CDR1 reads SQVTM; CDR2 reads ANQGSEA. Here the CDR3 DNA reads TGCAGCGTTGAAGGACAGCTGAACACTGAAGCTTTCTTT. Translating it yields CSVEGQLNTEAFF.

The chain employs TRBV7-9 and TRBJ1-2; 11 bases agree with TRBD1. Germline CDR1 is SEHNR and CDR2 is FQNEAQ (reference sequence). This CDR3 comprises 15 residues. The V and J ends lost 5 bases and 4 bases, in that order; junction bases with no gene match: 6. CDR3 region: CASSPTGQGVYGYTF. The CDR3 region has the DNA TGTGCCAGCAGCCCCACGGGACAGGGGGTCTATGGCTACACCTTC.

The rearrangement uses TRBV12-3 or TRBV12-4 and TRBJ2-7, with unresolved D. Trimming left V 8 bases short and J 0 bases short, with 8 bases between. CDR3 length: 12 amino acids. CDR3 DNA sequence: TGTGCCAGCTCCACCGGCTCCTACGAGCAGTACTTC. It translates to CASSTGSYEQYF.

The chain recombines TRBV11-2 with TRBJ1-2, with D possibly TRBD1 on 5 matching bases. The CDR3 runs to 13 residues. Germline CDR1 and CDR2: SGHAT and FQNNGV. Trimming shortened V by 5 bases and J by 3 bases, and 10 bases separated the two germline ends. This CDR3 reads CASSPGHYYGYTF. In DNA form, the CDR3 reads TGTGCCAGCAGCCCAGGACACTACTATGGCTACACCTTC.

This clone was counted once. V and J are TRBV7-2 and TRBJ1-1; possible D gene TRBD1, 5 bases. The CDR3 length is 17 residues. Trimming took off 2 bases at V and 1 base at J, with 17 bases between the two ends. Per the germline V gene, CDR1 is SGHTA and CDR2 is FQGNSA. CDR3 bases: TGTGCCAGCAGCTTAATTAGCGCAGGGACTACGAACACTGAAGCTTTCTTT. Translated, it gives CASSLISAGTTNTEAFF.